What follows are 31 T cell receptor beta chains derived from one specimen sequenced in a study of cytomegalovirus exposure and HLA in healthy donors. The PCR employed 60 Vbeta primers together with 13 Jbeta primers. Data came from immunoSEQ multiplex PCR; TCRdb stores just in-frame clones and leaves some out. The sample lists 63,000 or so clones, about 80% seen once, with 3.5% to 5% in the top ten. The sequencing input was PBMCs. The receptors here all came from a woman in her twenties or thirties in good health and CMV-seronegative.

This clone was seen once. The rearrangement links TRBV27 to TRBJ1-2; D remains unclear. V dropped 3 bases and J dropped 7 bases, with 9 bases sitting between them. Germline V CDR1 and CDR2: MNHEY, SMNVEV (reference sequence). The CDR3 extends over 12 amino acids. This CDR3 reads CASSFPGAGYTF. CDR3 in DNA: TGTGCCAGCAGTTTTCCGGGAGCTGGCTACACCTTC.

The V and J genes are TRBV25-1 and TRBJ2-7, with a weak D call TRBD2 (5 bases). Looked up from germline, CDR1 is MGHDK and CDR2 is SYGVNS. The CDR3 has 14 amino acids. Trimming left V 4 bases short and J 2 bases short, with 12 bases between. In nucleotides, the CDR3 is TGTGCCAGCAGTGTAGGAGCGGATACCTACGAGCAGTACTTC. It translates to CASSVGADTYEQYF.

This clone was found a few times. In DNA, the CDR3 is TGTGCCAGCAGCGCACCCGGGACAGGGGAGTTCTTC. This gives the protein CASSAPGTGEFF. The rearrangement joins TRBV2 to TRBJ2-1; 10 positions match TRBD1. The germline CDR1 and CDR2 sequences are SNHLY and FYNNEI. The V and J ends lost 6 bases and 14 bases, in that order; junction bases with no gene match: 7. The CDR3 is 12 amino acids. The full variable domain, rest sourced from reference TRBV2 and TRBJ2-1, is EPEVTQTPSHQVTQMGQEVILRCVPISNHLYFYWYRQILGQKVEFLVSFYNNEISEKSEIFDDQFSVERPDGSNFTLKIRSTKLEDSAMYFCASSAPGTGEFFGPGTRLTVL.

The rearrangement uses TRBV28 and TRBJ1-5, with D possibly being TRBD1 (5 bases). CDR1 is MDHEN and CDR2 is SYDVKM in the germline V gene. Trimming removed 7 bases at V and 6 bases at J, with 16 bases between. The CDR3 is 14 amino acids. Here the CDR3 reads CASTEGSGGQPQHF. CDR3 DNA: TGTGCCAGCACGGAGGGCTCGGGGGGTCAGCCCCAGCATTTT.

This clone was detected once. This rearrangement joins TRBV9 to TRBJ2-3, with D perhaps TRBD1 (7 bases). Germline V gene lookup returns CDR1 SGDLS and CDR2 YYNGEE. The CDR3 covers 16 residues. The V and J ends lost 3 bases and 0 bases respectively, with 14 bases between them. CDR3 in DNA: TGTGCCAGCAGCGCTGGCGGGACAGTGAGCACAGATACGCAGTATTTT. Its translation is CASSAGGTVSTDTQYF.

The count of this clone is one. This sequence joins TRBV30 and TRBJ1-1; D is perhaps TRBD1 (5 bases). V was clipped by 5 bases and J by 4 bases, with 11 bases between them. Germline values: CDR1 GTSNPN, CDR2 SVGIG (reference sequence). The CDR3 extends over 12 amino acids. The CDR3 loop is CAWGPGGTEAFF. The CDR3 bases are TGTGCCTGGGGCCCGGGGGGCACTGAAGCTTTCTTT.

The chain couples TRBV2 to TRBJ1-1; 7 nucleotides match TRBD1. The length of the CDR3 is 14 residues. Trimming removed 5 bases from V and 5 bases from J; junction bases left unmatched: 8. Germline V gene lookup returns CDR1 SNHLY and CDR2 FYNNEI. CDR3 coding DNA: TGTGCCAGCAGTATGGCCGAGGGGGCAACTGAAGCTTTCTTT. Encoded protein: CASSMAEGATEAFF.

The chain joins TRBV12-5 to TRBJ1-5, with a tentative D call TRBD1 (6 bases). CDR3 length equals 16 residues. The germline V gene has CDR1 LGHNT and CDR2 FRNRAP. V was cut by 0 bases and J by 2 bases, with 11 bases left in between. The CDR3 loop reads CASGLVWPGGNQPQHF. The DNA of the CDR3 is TGTGCTAGTGGTTTGGTATGGCCAGGGGGCAATCAGCCCCAGCATTTT.

The CDR3 protein is CASSQAGGSTGNTIYF. In DNA, the CDR3 is TGCGCCAGCAGCCAAGCAGGGGGCTCCACTGGAAACACCATATATTTT. This chain joins TRBV4-1 and TRBJ1-3; 8 bases align to TRBD1. The germline V gene has CDR1 MGHRA and CDR2 YSYEKL. Losses at the gene ends were 1 base for V and 2 bases for J; bases not matched to a gene: 4. The CDR3 runs to 16 residues.

This clone was observed a single time. The chain recombines TRBV7-8 with TRBJ2-6, with a weak D call TRBD1 (6 bases). Per the germline V gene, CDR1 is SGHVS and CDR2 is FQNEAQ. Trimming took off 6 bases at V and 0 bases at J, with 12 bases between the two ends. The CDR3 is 16 residues long. CDR3 loop: CASRATGSSGANVLTF. Here the CDR3 DNA reads TGTGCCAGCAGGGCCACAGGGAGCTCTGGGGCCAACGTCCTGACTTTC. Together with reference TRBV7-8 and TRBJ2-6, the CDR3 gives the full variable domain: GAGVSQSPRYKVAKRGQDVALRCDPISGHVSLFWYQQALGQGPEFLTYFQNEAQLDKSGLPSDRFFAERPEGSVSTLKIQRTQQEDSAVYLCASRATGSSGANVLTFGAGSRLTVL.

The V call is TRBV28, the J call TRBJ1-6; D is possibly TRBD1 (6 bases). This CDR3 has 14 residues. The ends were cut back, 6 bases at V and 9 bases at J, with 15 bases in the middle. Germline V CDR1 and CDR2: MDHEN, SYDVKM. In nucleotides, the CDR3 is TGTGCCAGCAGAATAGGACAGTTGGGTTCACCCCTCCACTTT. This codes for CASRIGQLGSPLHF.

The rearrangement joins TRBV7-2 to TRBJ1-5; TRBD1 agrees at 10 bases. The CDR3 sequence is 16 residues long. V shed 4 bases and J 1 base; nucleotides not matched to a gene: 4. Germline assignment: CDR1 SGHTA and CDR2 FQGNSA. CDR3 bases: TGTGCCAGCAGCTCCGGGACAGGGGCGAGCAATCAGCCCCAGCATTTT. It specifies CASSSGTGASNQPQHF.

This clone has just one count. The rearrangement uses TRBV14 and TRBJ1-5, with 8 positions matching TRBD1. Trimming at V came to 6 bases and at J to 7 bases, leaving 5 bases not matched to a gene. The CDR3 is 13 amino acids. Per the germline V gene, CDR1 is SGHDN and CDR2 is FVKESK. The CDR3: CASSPGGAQPQHF. For the CDR3, the DNA is TGTGCCAGCAGTCCAGGGGGCGCCCAGCCCCAGCATTTT.

The chain uses TRBV30 and TRBJ2-7, with 9 nucleotides matching TRBD2. The CDR3 runs 12 residues. Unmatched junction bases numbered 2, after V lost 8 bases and J lost 0 bases. CDR1 GTSNPN and CDR2 SVGIG come from the germline V gene (reference sequence). The CDR3 is CAGGGDSYEQYF. CDR3 nucleotide sequence: TGTGCCGGCGGGGGGGACTCCTACGAGCAGTACTTC.

V is TRBV6-5 and J is TRBJ2-7, with 12 bases identical to TRBD1. V lost 0 bases, J lost 7 bases, and 4 bases stayed unmatched. The CDR3 extends over 15 amino acids. Germline CDR1 and CDR2: MNHEY and SVGAGI. CDR3: CASSYSGQGAGEQYF. CDR3 sequence (DNA): TGTGCCAGCAGTTACTCGGGACAGGGGGCAGGGGAGCAGTACTTC.

The V and J genes are TRBV28 and TRBJ1-2; D may be TRBD1 (6 bases). CDR3 size: 13 residues. V was clipped by 6 bases and J by 8 bases, with 16 bases between them. Per germline, CDR1 MDHEN and CDR2 SYDVKM. Here the CDR3 reads CASSSQGIYGYTF. The DNA of the CDR3 is TGTGCCAGCAGCTCACAGGGAATCTACGGCTACACCTTC.

CDR3 DNA sequence: TGTGCCAGCAGTGAGCGTCACGGCTATGGCTACACCTTC. It is translated as CASSERHGYGYTF. The chain joins TRBV25-1 to TRBJ1-2; unclear D gene. Looked up from germline, CDR1 is MGHDK and CDR2 is SYGVNS. Trimming removed 3 bases from V and 4 bases from J, with 9 bases in between. The CDR3 consists of 13 residues.

V is TRBV6-5 and J is TRBJ2-7, with D possibly matching TRBD1 (5 bases). The CDR3 is made up of 14 amino acids. Germline assignment: CDR1 MNHEY and CDR2 SVGAGI. Between the trimmed V and J ends, which lost 0 bases and 1 base, there was a span of 7 bases. CDR3 DNA sequence: TGTGCCAGCAGTTACTCCGCAGGGTCCTACGAGCAGTACTTC. The encoded protein is CASSYSAGSYEQYF.

V gene TRBV5-1 combines with J gene TRBJ1-2, with D perhaps TRBD1 (6 bases). Trimming removed 4 bases from V and 8 bases from J, with 18 bases in between. The CDR3 extends over 14 amino acids. The germline V gene has CDR1 SGHRS and CDR2 YFSETQ. CDR3 amino acids: CASSPDRYFMGYTF. The CDR3 DNA reads as TGCGCCAGCAGCCCAGACAGGTACTTTATGGGCTACACCTTC.

This chain uses TRBV25-1 with TRBJ1-1, with D possibly TRBD1 on 5 matching bases. V gave up 2 bases and J gave up 4 bases, with 11 bases separating them. Germline V CDR1 and CDR2: MGHDK, SYGVNS. The CDR3 totals 14 residues. Here the CDR3 DNA reads TGTGCCAGCAGTGAACAGGGTTCGAGCACTGAAGCTTTCTTT. Amino acid sequence: CASSEQGSSTEAFF.

The chain couples TRBV6-5 to TRBJ2-5; D perhaps matches TRBD2 (7 bases). Per the germline V gene, CDR1 is MNHEY and CDR2 is SVGAGI. The CDR3 length is 13 residues. CDR3 DNA sequence: TGTGGGACCCGAGGGGGGGGAGAAGAGACCCAGTACTTC. Translated: CGTRGGGEETQYF.

This chain uses TRBV28 with TRBJ2-3, with D perhaps TRBD1 (6 bases). Deletions cut 4 bases from V and 2 bases from J, with 10 bases between. There are 14 residues in the CDR3. The germline CDR1 and CDR2 sequences are MDHEN and SYDVKM. CDR3 in amino acids: CASSSQGSTDTQYF. As DNA, the CDR3 is TGTGCCAGCAGTTCTCAGGGGTCCACAGATACGCAGTATTTT. The full variable domain, in which reference TRBV28 and TRBJ2-3 provide the parts outside the CDR3, is DVKVTQSSRYLVKRTGEKVFLECVQDMDHENMFWYRQDPGLGLRLIYFSYDVKMKEKGDIPEGYSVSREKKERFSLILESASTNQTSMYLCASSSQGSTDTQYFGPGTRLTVL.

The J gene is TRBJ1-5, the V gene TRBV9; 10 positions agree with TRBD1. CDR3 length: 13 residues. In germline, CDR1 is SGDLS, CDR2 YYNGEE. Losses at the gene ends were 3 bases for V and 7 bases for J; bases not matched to a gene: 1. CDR3 sequence (DNA): TGTGCCAGCAGCGAGACAGGGGGCCAGCCCCAGCATTTT. It yields the protein CASSETGGQPQHF. The entire variable domain, with the rest obtained from reference TRBV9 and TRBJ1-5, is as follows: DSGVTQTPKHLITATGQRVTLRCSPRSGDLSVYWYQQSLDQGLQFLIQYYNGEERAKGNILERFSAQQFPDLHSELNLSSLELGDSALYFCASSETGGQPQHFGDGTRLSIL.

This clone came up a few times. The V gene is TRBV5-1, the J gene TRBJ2-5; D possibly corresponds to TRBD2 (6 bases). Germline assignment: CDR1 SGHRS and CDR2 YFSETQ. The CDR3 runs to 15 residues. V was clipped by 4 bases and J by 7 bases, with 20 bases between them. The CDR3 DNA sequence: TGCGCCAGCAGCCCCCGACTGGGACTTGGGGGGACCCAGTACTTC. It yields the protein CASSPRLGLGGTQYF. Based on the CDR3 plus reference TRBV5-1 and TRBJ2-5, the full variable domain is KAGVTQTPRYLIKTRGQQVTLSCSPISGHRSVSWYQQTPGQGLQFLFEYFSETQRNKGNFPGRFSGRQFSNSRSEMNVSTLELGDSALYLCASSPRLGLGGTQYFGPGTRLLVL.

The chain carries TRBV5-1 and TRBJ1-1, with 8 bases that match TRBD1. The length of the CDR3 is 15 residues. V was clipped by 4 bases and J by 1 base; unmatched bases: 6. CDR1 SGHRS and CDR2 YFSETQ come from the germline V gene. The CDR3 here is CASSAGQVTNTEAFF. The DNA of the CDR3 is TGCGCCAGCAGCGCGGGACAGGTGACGAACACTGAAGCTTTCTTT.

Only one count was recorded for this clone. The chain has TRBV9 and TRBJ1-1; no clear D. V lost 4 bases, J lost 1 base, and 8 bases lay in between. In germline, CDR1 is SGDLS, CDR2 YYNGEE. This CDR3 is 13 amino acids long. CDR3 in amino acids: CASSYTENTEAFF. CDR3 coding DNA: TGTGCCAGCAGCTATACAGAGAACACTGAAGCTTTCTTT.

The chain recombines TRBV7-2 with TRBJ1-1; TRBD1 might be the D (6 bases). V dropped 4 bases and J dropped 8 bases, with 14 bases sitting between them. CDR3 length: 13 residues. In germline, CDR1 is SGHTA, CDR2 FQGNSA. CDR3 sequence: CASSSGTPHEAFF. Here the CDR3 DNA reads TGTGCCAGCAGCTCAGGGACACCGCACGAAGCTTTCTTT.

The gene calls are TRBV11-2 and TRBJ2-2, with 8 bases identical to TRBD1. The CDR3 has 16 amino acids. The germline gives CDR1 SGHAT, CDR2 FQNNGV. After removal of 8 bases from V and 1 base from J, the junction contained 9 bases not matched to a gene. The CDR3 region has the DNA TGTGCCAGCCTGAACTATGGGACAGGGAACACCGGGGAGCTGTTTTTT. Its protein product is CASLNYGTGNTGELFF.

The CDR3 here is CASSYSAENYGYTF. CDR3 nucleotide sequence: TGTGCCAGCAGTTACTCGGCGGAAAACTATGGCTACACCTTC. The chain employs TRBV6-5 and TRBJ1-2; D call uncertain. Germline CDR1 and CDR2: MNHEY and SVGAGI. The CDR3 loop spans 14 amino acids. V lost 0 bases to trimming and J lost 2 bases, with 7 bases between them.

This chain's CDR3 is CASSESAGYEQFF. CDR3 DNA sequence: TGCGCCAGCAGTGAGTCCGCGGGGTATGAGCAGTTCTTC. This chain joins TRBV10-1 and TRBJ2-1; perhaps TRBD2 as D (6 bases). This CDR3 has 13 residues. The germline V and J ends were trimmed by 0 bases and 8 bases, with 8 bases remaining between them. CDR1 WNHNN and CDR2 SYGVQD come from the germline V gene (reference sequence).

J is TRBJ1-5 and V is TRBV2; D call uncertain. V lost 5 bases and J 7 bases, leaving 12 bases between the germline ends. Germline lookup yields CDR1 SNHLY and CDR2 FYNNEI. The CDR3 loop spans 13 amino acids. The CDR3 protein is CASSLLGPQPQHF. The CDR3 DNA reads TGTGCCAGCAGTCTCCTAGGCCCGCAGCCCCAGCATTTT.